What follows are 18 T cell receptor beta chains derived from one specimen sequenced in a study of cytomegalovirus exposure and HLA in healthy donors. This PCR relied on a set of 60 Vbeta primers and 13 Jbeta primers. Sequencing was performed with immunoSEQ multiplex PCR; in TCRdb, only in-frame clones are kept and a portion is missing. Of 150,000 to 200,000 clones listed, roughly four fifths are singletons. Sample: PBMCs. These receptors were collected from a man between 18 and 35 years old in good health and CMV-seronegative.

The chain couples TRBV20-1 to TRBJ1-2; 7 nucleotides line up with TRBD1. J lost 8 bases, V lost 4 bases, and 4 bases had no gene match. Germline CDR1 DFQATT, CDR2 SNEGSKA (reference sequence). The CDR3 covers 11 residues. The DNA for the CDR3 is TGCAGTGCTAAGGACAGGTGGGGCTACACCTTC. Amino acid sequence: CSAKDRWGYTF.

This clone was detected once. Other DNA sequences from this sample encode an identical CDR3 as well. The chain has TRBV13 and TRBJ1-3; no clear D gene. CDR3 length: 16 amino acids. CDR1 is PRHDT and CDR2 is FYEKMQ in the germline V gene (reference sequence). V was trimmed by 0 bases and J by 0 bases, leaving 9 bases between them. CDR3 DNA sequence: TGTGCCAGCAGCTTAGGAGCCCCGTACTCTGGAAACACCATATATTTT. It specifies CASSLGAPYSGNTIYF.

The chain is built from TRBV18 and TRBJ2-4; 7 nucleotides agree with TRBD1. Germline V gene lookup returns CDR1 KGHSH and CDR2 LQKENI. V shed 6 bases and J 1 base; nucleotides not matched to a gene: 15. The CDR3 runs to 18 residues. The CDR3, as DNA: TGTGCCAGCTCGCCGACAGGGCCTGTAGGGGTGGCCAAAAACATTCAGTACTTC. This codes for CASSPTGPVGVAKNIQYF.

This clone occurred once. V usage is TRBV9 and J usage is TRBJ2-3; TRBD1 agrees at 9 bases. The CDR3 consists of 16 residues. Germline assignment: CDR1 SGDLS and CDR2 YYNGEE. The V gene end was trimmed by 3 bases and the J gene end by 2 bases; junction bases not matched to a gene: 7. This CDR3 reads CASSGPGTGFTDTQYF. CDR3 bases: TGTGCCAGCAGCGGTCCCGGGACAGGGTTCACAGATACGCAGTATTTT.

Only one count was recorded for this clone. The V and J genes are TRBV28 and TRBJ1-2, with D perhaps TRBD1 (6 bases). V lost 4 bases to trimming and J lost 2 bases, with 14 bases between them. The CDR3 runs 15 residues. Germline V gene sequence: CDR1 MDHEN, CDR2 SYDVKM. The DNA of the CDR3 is TGTGCCAGCAGTTCCCACTTGACAGGCAACTATGGCTACACCTTC. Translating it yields CASSSHLTGNYGYTF.

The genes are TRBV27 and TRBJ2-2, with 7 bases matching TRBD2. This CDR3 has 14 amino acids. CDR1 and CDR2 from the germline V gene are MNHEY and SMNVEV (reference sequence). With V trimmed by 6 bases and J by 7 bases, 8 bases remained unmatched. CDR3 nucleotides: TGTGCCAGCAGCCGAACCGGGGGGATCGGGGAGCTGTTTTTT. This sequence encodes CASSRTGGIGELFF.

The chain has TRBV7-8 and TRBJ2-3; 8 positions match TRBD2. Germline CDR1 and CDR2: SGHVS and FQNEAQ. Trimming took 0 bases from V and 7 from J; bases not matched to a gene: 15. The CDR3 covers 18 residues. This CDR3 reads CASSLAGVSGLGGHTQYF. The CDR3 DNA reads TGTGCCAGCAGCTTAGCGGGGGTTTCGGGACTAGGGGGACATACGCAGTATTTT.

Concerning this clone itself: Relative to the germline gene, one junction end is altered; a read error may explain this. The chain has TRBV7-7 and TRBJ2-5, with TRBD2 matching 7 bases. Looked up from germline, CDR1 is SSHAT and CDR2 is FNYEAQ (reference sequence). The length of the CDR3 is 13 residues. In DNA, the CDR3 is TGTGCTAGCAGACCAACTAGCGAAGAGACCCAGTACTTC. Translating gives CASRPTSEETQYF.

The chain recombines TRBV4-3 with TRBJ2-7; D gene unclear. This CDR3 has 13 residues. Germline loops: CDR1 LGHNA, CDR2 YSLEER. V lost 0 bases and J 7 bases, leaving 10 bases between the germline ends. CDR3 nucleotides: TGCGCCAGCAGCCAAGATCTCCTGAGGGAGCAGTACTTC. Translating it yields CASSQDLLREQYF.

The CDR3 DNA sequence: TGCGCCAGCAGCCAAGATGAGGTAACTAGTTTCCCAATTTATGAGCAGTTCTTC. Its protein is CASSQDEVTSFPIYEQFF. The V call is TRBV4-1, the J call TRBJ2-1; weak D call: TRBD2 (5 bases). Germline V gives CDR1 MGHRA, CDR2 YSYEKL. This CDR3 has 18 residues. Trimming removed 0 bases from V and 8 bases from J, with 23 bases in between.

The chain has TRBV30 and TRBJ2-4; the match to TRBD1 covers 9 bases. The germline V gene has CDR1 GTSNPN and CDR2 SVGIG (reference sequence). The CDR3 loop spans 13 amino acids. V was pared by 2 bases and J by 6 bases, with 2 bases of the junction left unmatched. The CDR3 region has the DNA TGTGCCTGGAGTAGGACAGGGGTAAACATTCAGTACTTC. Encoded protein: CAWSRTGVNIQYF.

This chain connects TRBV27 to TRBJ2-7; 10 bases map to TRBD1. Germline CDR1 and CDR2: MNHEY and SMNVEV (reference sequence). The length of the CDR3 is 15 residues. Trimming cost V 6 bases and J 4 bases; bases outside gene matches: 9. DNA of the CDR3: TGTGCCAGCAGAACGGACAGGGGGATTTCTTACGAGCAGTACTTC. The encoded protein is CASRTDRGISYEQYF.

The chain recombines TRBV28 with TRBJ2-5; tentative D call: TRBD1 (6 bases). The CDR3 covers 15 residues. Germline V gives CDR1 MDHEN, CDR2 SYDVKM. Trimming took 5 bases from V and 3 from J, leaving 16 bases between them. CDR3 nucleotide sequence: TGTGCCAGCAGTCCCCCGGACAGATACAAAGAGACCCAGTACTTC. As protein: CASSPPDRYKETQYF.

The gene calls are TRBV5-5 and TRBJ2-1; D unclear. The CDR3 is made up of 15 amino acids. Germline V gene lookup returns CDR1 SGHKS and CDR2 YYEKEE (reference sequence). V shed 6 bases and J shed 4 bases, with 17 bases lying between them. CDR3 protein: CASTTFERLYNEQFF. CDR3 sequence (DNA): TGTGCCAGCACGACGTTTGAGCGACTTTACAATGAGCAGTTCTTC. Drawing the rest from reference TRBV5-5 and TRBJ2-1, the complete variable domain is DAGVTQSPTHLIKTRGQQVTLRCSPISGHKSVSWYQQVLGQGPQFIFQYYEKEERGRGNFPDRFSARQFPNYSSELNVNALLLGDSALYLCASTTFERLYNEQFFGPGTRLTVL.

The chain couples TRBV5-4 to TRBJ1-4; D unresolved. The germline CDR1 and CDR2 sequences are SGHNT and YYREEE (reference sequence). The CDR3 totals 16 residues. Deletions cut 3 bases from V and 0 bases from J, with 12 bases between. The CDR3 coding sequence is TGTGCCAGCAGCTCACGACCGACTTCAACTAATGAAAAACTGTTTTTT. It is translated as CASSSRPTSTNEKLFF.

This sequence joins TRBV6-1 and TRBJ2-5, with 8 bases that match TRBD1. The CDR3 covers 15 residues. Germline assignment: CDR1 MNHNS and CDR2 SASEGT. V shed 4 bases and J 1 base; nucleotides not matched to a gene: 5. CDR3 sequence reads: CASSGDRTFQETQYF. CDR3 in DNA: TGTGCCAGCAGTGGGGACAGGACCTTCCAAGAGACCCAGTACTTC.

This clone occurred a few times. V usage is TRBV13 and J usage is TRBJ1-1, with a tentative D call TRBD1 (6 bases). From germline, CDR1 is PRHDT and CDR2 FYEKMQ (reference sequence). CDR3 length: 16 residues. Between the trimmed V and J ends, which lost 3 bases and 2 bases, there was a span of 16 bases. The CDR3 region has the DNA TGTGCCAGCAGCTTTTTGGGGGGGGCGCGCAACACTGAAGCTTTCTTT. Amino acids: CASSFLGGARNTEAFF.

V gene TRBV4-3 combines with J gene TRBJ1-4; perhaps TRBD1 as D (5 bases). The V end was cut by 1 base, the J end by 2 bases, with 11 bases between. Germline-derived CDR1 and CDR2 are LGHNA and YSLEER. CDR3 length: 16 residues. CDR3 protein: CASSQGGMPTNEKLFF. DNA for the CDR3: TGCGCCAGCAGCCAAGGGGGCATGCCGACTAATGAAAAACTGTTTTTT.